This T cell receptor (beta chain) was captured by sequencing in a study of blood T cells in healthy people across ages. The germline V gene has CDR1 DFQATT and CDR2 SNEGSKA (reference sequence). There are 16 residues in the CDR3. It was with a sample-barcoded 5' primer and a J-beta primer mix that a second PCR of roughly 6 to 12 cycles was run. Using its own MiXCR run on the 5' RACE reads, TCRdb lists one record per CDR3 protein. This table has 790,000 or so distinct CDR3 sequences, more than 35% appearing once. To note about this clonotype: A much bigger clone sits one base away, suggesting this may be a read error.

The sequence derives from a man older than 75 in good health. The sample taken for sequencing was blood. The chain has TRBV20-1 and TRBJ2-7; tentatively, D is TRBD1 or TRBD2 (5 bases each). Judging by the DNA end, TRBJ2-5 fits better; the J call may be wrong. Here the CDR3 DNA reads TGCAGTGCTAGAGATCTGAGGGGCAGGGCTCGGGAGACCCAGTACTTC. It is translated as CSARDLRGRARETQYF.